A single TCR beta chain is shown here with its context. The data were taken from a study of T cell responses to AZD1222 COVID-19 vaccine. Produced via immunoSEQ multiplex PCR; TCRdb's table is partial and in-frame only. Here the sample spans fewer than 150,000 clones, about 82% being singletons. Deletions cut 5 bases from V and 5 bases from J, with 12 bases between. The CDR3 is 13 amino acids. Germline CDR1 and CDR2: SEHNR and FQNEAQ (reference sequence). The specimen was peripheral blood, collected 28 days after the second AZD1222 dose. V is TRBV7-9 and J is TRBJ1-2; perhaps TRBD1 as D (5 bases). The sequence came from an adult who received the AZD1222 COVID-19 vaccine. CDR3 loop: CASSQGRKYGYTF. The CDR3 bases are TGTGCCAGCAGCCAGGGACGGAAATATGGCTACACCTTC.